Each of the 10 T cell receptor beta chains below was sequenced from the same sample in a study of blood T cells in healthy people across ages. PCR was performed a second time for roughly 7 to 11 cycles using a sample-barcoded 5' primer and a J-beta primer mix. TCRdb recomputed calls from the 5' RACE reads with MiXCR, one row per CDR3 protein. The data show about 1.5 million distinct CDR3 sequences, approximately 39% seen once. Material for sequencing was blood. These receptors all stem from a woman aged 18 to 35 in good health.

The chain employs TRBV5-1 and TRBJ2-7; 9 bases agree with TRBD1. The CDR3 has 16 amino acids. J was trimmed by 3 bases and V by 1 base; bases with no gene match: 8. The V gene's germline CDR1 is SGHRS and CDR2 YFSETQ. The CDR3 protein is CASSLSAGQGFYEQYF. The CDR3 region has the DNA TGCGCCAGCAGCTTGTCAGCGGGACAGGGCTTCTACGAGCAGTACTTC.

This clonotype turned up a few times. The chain employs TRBV4-3 and TRBJ2-7, with TRBD1 matching 10 bases. The CDR3 loop spans 16 amino acids. Germline assignment: CDR1 LGHNA and CDR2 YSLEER. Trimming cost V 0 bases and J 10 bases; bases outside gene matches: 12. The chain's CDR3 is CASSQDLDRGGKPQYF. In DNA, the CDR3 is TGCGCCAGCAGCCAAGATCTGGACAGGGGGGGGAAACCCCAGTACTTC.

This clonotype was seen many times. The chain combines TRBV3-1 with TRBJ2-3; D is tentatively TRBD1 or TRBD2 (5 bases each). Germline CDR1 LGHDT, CDR2 YNNKEL (reference sequence). This CDR3 is 17 amino acids long. The V end lost 1 base, the J end lost 0 bases, and 14 bases lay between the germline ends. CDR3 sequence: CASSQGLTGASTDTQYF. In DNA form, the CDR3 reads TGTGCCAGCAGCCAAGGACTAACAGGTGCTAGCACAGATACGCAGTATTTT.

The chain couples TRBV27 to TRBJ1-2; D not certain. Germline V gives CDR1 MNHEY, CDR2 SMNVEV (reference sequence). Trimming removed 0 bases at V and 3 bases at J, with 17 bases between. The CDR3 runs 17 residues. The CDR3 sequence is CASSLSASDFGDYGYTF. In nucleotides, the CDR3 is TGTGCCAGCAGTTTATCGGCGAGTGACTTTGGGGACTATGGCTACACCTTC.

This clonotype occurred a few times. The chain is built from TRBV6-1 and TRBJ2-5; D might be TRBD1 or TRBD2, each matching 5 bases. Looked up from germline, CDR1 is MNHNS and CDR2 is SASEGT. The V end was cut by 3 bases, the J end by 7 bases, with 21 bases between. The CDR3 is 16 amino acids. The CDR3 protein is CASSDLADGNQGTQYF. The CDR3 coding sequence is TGTGCCAGCAGTGACTTGGCCGACGGGAATCAGGGGACCCAGTACTTC.

This clonotype occurred a few times. The J gene is TRBJ1-1, the V gene TRBV25-1, with 9 bases aligning to TRBD1. The junction had 11 bases not matched to a gene; V was cut back by 8 bases and J by 4 bases. From germline, CDR1 is MGHDK and CDR2 SYGVNS. The CDR3 is 15 amino acids. Here the CDR3 DNA reads TGTGCCAGCGGGGGACAGGGTATATCGGGCACTGAAGCTTTCTTT. Protein product: CASGGQGISGTEAFF.

J is TRBJ1-5 and V is TRBV28; the D gene is possibly TRBD1 (5 bases). The CDR3 length is 15 residues. Trimming removed 7 bases at V and 2 bases at J, with 15 bases between. From germline, CDR1 is MDHEN and CDR2 SYDVKM. CDR3 loop: CASTSEVGRNQPQHF. The CDR3 DNA follows: TGTGCCAGCACCTCGGAGGTGGGGCGCAATCAGCCCCAGCATTTT.

This clonotype was counted between two and nine times. The chain couples TRBV18 to TRBJ2-4, with 10 bases fitting TRBD1. Germline assignment: CDR1 KGHSH and CDR2 LQKENI. V shed 2 bases, J shed 2 bases, and the junction held 3 bases outside the gene matches. CDR3 length: 16 residues. DNA of the CDR3: TGTGCCAGCTCACCATGGGACAGGGGTACCAAAAACATTCAGTACTTC. It encodes CASSPWDRGTKNIQYF.

This clonotype was seen more than once but under ten times. The chain uses TRBV7-8 and TRBJ1-2, with D possibly TRBD1 on 5 matching bases. The CDR3 extends over 16 amino acids. Germline CDR1 is SGHVS and CDR2 is FQNEAQ. V lost 0 bases and J lost 4, with 15 bases in between. CDR3 amino acids: CASSLAGVGQGYGYTF. As DNA, the CDR3 is TGTGCCAGCAGCTTAGCAGGCGTGGGGCAGGGCTATGGCTACACCTTC.

A few counts support this clonotype. The chain recombines TRBV4-3 with TRBJ1-6; D is perhaps TRBD1 (6 bases). Germline loops: CDR1 LGHNA, CDR2 YSLEER. Trimming cost V 3 bases and J 6 bases, with 9 bases left between them. The CDR3 covers 14 residues. The CDR3 sequence: CASSQDRINSPLHF. The CDR3 DNA is TGCGCCAGCAGCCAGGACAGAATTAATTCACCCCTCCACTTT.